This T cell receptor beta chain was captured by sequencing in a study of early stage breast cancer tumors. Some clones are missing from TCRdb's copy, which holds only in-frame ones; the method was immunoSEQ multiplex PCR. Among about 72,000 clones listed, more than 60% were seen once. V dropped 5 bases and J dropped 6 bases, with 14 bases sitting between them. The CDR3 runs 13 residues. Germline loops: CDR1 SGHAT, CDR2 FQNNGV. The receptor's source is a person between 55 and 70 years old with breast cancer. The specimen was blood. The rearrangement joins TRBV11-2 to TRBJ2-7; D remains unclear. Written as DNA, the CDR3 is TGTGCCAGCAGCCCACGGCCCTCACCCGAGCAGTACTTC. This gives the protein CASSPRPSPEQYF.